One sample yielded the 5 T cell receptor beta chains listed below, sequenced in a study of blood T cells in healthy people across ages. A sample-barcoded 5' primer and a J-beta primer mix were used in a second PCR of roughly 7 to 11 cycles. TCRdb processed the 5' RACE reads anew with MiXCR; each CDR3 protein has one entry. The repertoire consists of some 1.4 million distinct CDR3 sequences, with 42% occurring once and the leading ten covering roughly 7.9%. The sample consisted of blood. These receptors came from a young woman in good health.

There are a few counts of this clonotype. This chain uses TRBV20-1 with TRBJ2-1, with TRBD2 identical over 7 bases. J gave up 5 bases and V 5 bases, and 3 bases lay outside the gene matches. Germline V gene sequence: CDR1 DFQATT, CDR2 SNEGSKA (reference sequence). The CDR3 sequence is 12 residues long. The CDR3 sequence: CSAQRGHNEQFF. The CDR3 DNA is TGCAGTGCTCAGCGGGGACACAATGAGCAGTTCTTC.

V gene TRBV12-3 or TRBV12-4 combines with J gene TRBJ1-2; tentatively, D is TRBD1 (5 bases). Trimming shortened V by 0 bases and J by 4 bases, and 12 bases separated the two germline ends. This CDR3 is built from 15 residues. CDR3 residues: CASSLAPGFGYGYTF. CDR3 bases: TGTGCCAGCAGTTTAGCGCCAGGGTTCGGCTATGGCTACACCTTC.

This clonotype has only a few counts. V and J are TRBV14 and TRBJ2-1; TRBD2 agrees at 8 bases. Germline V CDR1 and CDR2: SGHDN, FVKESK. CDR3 length: 14 amino acids. J lost 7 bases, V lost 3 bases, and 5 bases had no gene match. The CDR3 spells CASSQIAGINEQFF. The CDR3 DNA reads TGTGCCAGCAGCCAGATAGCGGGGATAAATGAGCAGTTCTTC.

Remarks on this clonotype: The junction departs from germline at one end; a sequencing error may be responsible. This chain uses TRBV2 with TRBJ2-3; D perhaps matches TRBD1 (5 bases). CDR1 and CDR2 (germline): SNHLY, FYNNEI. The length of the CDR3 is 16 residues. The CDR3: CTSSEDAGARTDTQYF. CDR3 DNA sequence: TGTACCAGCAGTGAAGACGCTGGGGCGCGCACAGATACGCAGTATTTT.

The V call is TRBV12-3 or TRBV12-4, the J call TRBJ1-5; D might be TRBD1 (5 bases). V gave up 5 bases and J gave up 1 base, with 12 bases separating them. This CDR3 contains 15 residues. This CDR3 is CASSPSGGSNQPQHF. The CDR3 coding sequence is TGTGCCAGCAGTCCCTCCGGGGGAAGCAATCAGCCCCAGCATTTT.